The TCR beta chain described here comes from a study of vaccination and CD4 T cells after COVID-19. The germline gives CDR1 LNHNV, CDR2 YYDKDF (reference sequence). The CDR3 is 16 amino acids. With 1 base clipped from V and 4 bases from J, the junction kept 6 bases outside the gene matches. The Oncomine TCR Beta short-read assay sequenced DNA from cultured CD4+ T cells. TCRdb ran MiXCR on the PCR reads and lists one entry per CDR3 protein. The table shows about 12,000 distinct CDR3 sequences, with about half occurring only once. Remarks on this clonotype: Its antigen is still unknown.

The treatment: roughly ten-day PBMC culture with coronavirus spike peptide pools or control peptides (ViraFEST assay). The gene calls are TRBV15 and TRBJ2-7; TRBD1 agrees at 11 bases. The receptor was derived from a human donor who had recovered from COVID-19. Sequencing was carried out using CD4+ T cells from blood, cultured in vitro. CDR3 loop: CATSRGPGQGVYEQYF. The CDR3 DNA sequence: TGTGCCACCAGCAGAGGTCCGGGACAGGGGGTTTACGAGCAGTACTTC.